The present TCR delta chain was sequenced within a study of γδ T cells in repeated Plasmodium falciparum infection. The wider study: Samples were taken at baseline, before some infections, and 21 days after each. Malian gammadelta TCRs were studied during no-transmission periods and across acute malaria episodes. Study-wide points: Vdelta2-negative gammadelta repertoires, largely Vdelta1+, seemingly showed infection-driven waves of new clonal selection.

The CDR3 is 21 residues long. The germline V gene has CDR1 TSWWSYY and CDR2 QGS. Bulk repertoires came from Vgamma9/Vdelta2+ or Vdelta2-negative gammadelta T cells flow-sorted from PBMC. TRG and TRD sequences were obtained from every sorted gammadelta sample. TCRdb called clones from the multiplex PCR reads again using CATT. The sample carries 55,000 to 70,000 delta-chain clones, around 1.5% recorded once. This clone was detected a few times. No antigen is known for it. Given a far larger clone just one base away, this is likely a sequencing read error. Additional DNA sequences in this sample encode the identical CDR3.

This sequence joins TRDV1 and TRDJ1; 10 bases match TRDD3. The TCR originated in a pool of human donors (malaria-infected and uninfected, not separated). Sequenced: gamma-delta T cells from blood. CDR3 coding DNA: TGTGCTCTTGGAGAACAATCCGGGTACTGGGGGATCTCCTCTGACACCGATAAACTCATCTTT. Translation gives CALGEQSGYWGISSDTDKLIF.